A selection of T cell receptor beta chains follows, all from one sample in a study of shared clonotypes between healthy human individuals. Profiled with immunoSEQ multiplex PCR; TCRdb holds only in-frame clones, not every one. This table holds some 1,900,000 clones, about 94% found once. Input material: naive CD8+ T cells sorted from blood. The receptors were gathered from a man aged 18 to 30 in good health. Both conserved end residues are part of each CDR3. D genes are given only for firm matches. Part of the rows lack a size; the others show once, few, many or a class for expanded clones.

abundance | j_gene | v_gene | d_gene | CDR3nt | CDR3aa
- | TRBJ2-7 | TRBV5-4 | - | TGTGCCAGCACGCACGGCAACGAGCAGTACTTC | CASTHGNEQYF
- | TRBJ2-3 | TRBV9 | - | TGTGCCAGCAGCGTAGCGGGAGTGTCCCCAGATACGCAGTATTTT | CASSVAGVSPDTQYF
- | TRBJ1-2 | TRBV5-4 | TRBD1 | TGTGCCAGCAGCAGACAGGGGGCGCCCGACTATGGCTACACCTTC | CASSRQGAPDYGYTF
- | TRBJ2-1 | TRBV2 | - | TGTGCCAGCAGTGGTGGGCGGCTCTACAATGAGCAGTTCTTC | CASSGGRLYNEQFF
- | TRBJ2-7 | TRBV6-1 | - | TGTGCCAGCAGTGATATTGGCGGGTTTTACGAGCAGTACTTC | CASSDIGGFYEQYF
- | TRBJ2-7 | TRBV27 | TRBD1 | TGTGCCAGCAGACACCGGGACAGGCCTTCCTACGAGCAGTACTTC | CASRHRDRPSYEQYF
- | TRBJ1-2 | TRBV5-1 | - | TGCGCCAGCAGATTAGGCTCCGGGCCCGTAGACAGATATGGCTACACCTTC | CASRLGSGPVDRYGYTF
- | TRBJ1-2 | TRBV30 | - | TGTGCCTGGAGCGCCTACTCTCCAGGGGACCGATATGGCTACACCTTC | CAWSAYSPGDRYGYTF
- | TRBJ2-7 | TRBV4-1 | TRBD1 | TGCGCCAGCAGCCAAGGGCAGGGGGCGTACGAGCAGTACTTC | CASSQGQGAYEQYF
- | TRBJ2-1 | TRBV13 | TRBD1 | TGTGCCAGCAGCTCCGGGACAGGGGAGAATGAGCAGTTCTTC | CASSSGTGENEQFF
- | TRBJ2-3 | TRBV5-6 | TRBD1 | TGTGCCAGCGGACAGGGGGAGTATTTT | CASGQGEYF
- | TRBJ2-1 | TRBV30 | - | TGTGCCTGGACCCCTATGGGCTCCTACAATGAGCAGTTCTTC | CAWTPMGSYNEQFF
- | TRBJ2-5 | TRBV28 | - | TGTGCCAGCAGTTCTGCCGACGGAAACCAAGAGACCCAGTACTTC | CASSSADGNQETQYF
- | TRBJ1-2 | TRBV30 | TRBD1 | TGTGCCTGGAGTGTAGACAGGGGGGATGGCTACACCTTC | CAWSVDRGDGYTF
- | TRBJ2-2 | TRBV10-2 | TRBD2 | TGCGCCAGCAGTGAGTCTCGACTAGCGGGGGCCAACACCGGGGAGCTGTTTTTT | CASSESRLAGANTGELFF
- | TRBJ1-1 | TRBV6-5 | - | TGTGCCAGCAGTTATGGAGGGACTGAAGCTTTCTTT | CASSYGGTEAFF
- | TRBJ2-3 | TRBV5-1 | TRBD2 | TGCGCTGTCTCAGAAGGACTAGCGGGAGGCCCGGATACGCAGTATTTT | CAVSEGLAGGPDTQYF
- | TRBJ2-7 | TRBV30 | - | TGTGCCTGGAGTGCTGGCTTCGGCTCCGAGCAGTACTTC | CAWSAGFGSEQYF
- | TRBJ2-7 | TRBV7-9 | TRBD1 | TGTGCCAGCAGCTCCTCCGGGACAGGGAGCGAGCAGTACTTC | CASSSSGTGSEQYF
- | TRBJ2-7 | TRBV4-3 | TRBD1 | TGCGCCAGCAGCCAAGATAGGGACAGGTCAGGCGAGCAGTACTTC | CASSQDRDRSGEQYF
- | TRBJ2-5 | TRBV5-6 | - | TGTGCCAGCAGCTTGAGGCTAGAACCAACAGATCTAGAAGAGACCCAGTACTTC | CASSLRLEPTDLEETQYF
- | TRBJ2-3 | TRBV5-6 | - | TGTGCCAGCAGCTGGAAGGGGGGGCCCACAGATACGCAGTATTTT | CASSWKGGPTDTQYF
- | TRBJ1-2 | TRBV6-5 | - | TGTGCCAGCAGCACCTCTCGGGAAGGGACGTATGGCTACACCTTC | CASSTSREGTYGYTF
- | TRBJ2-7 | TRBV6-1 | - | TGTGCCAGCTATTCCGACAGCGCCTACGAGCAGTACTTC | CASYSDSAYEQYF
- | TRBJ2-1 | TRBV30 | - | TGTGCCTGGAGTGTTTGGGTAGGGAGCTCCTACAATGAGCAGTTCTTC | CAWSVWVGSSYNEQFF
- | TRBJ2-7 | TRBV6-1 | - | TGTGCCAGCAGTGAAAACAGGAGAGACTTATACGAGCAGTACTTC | CASSENRRDLYEQYF
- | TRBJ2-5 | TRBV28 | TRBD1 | TGTGCCAGCAGTCCCGGGACAGGCCTTCAAGAGACCCAGTACTTC | CASSPGTGLQETQYF
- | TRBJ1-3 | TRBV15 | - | TGTGCCACCAGCAGAGATAGAGGCCCTGGAAACACCATATATTTT | CATSRDRGPGNTIYF
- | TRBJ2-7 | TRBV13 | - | TGTGCCAGCAGCGTCCGGGACACCTCCTACGAGCAGTACTTC | CASSVRDTSYEQYF
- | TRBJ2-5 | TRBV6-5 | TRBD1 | TGTGCCAGCAGTCGCGCAGGGGGCGTTCGGGAGACCCAGTACTTC | CASSRAGGVRETQYF
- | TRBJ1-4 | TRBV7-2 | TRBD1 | TGTGCCAGCAGCTCGCCCTGGGACAGGTGGAATGAAAAACTGTTTTTT | CASSSPWDRWNEKLFF
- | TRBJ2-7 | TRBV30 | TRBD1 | TGTGCCTGGAGCATTTCGACAGGGCTCTACGAGCAGTACTTC | CAWSISTGLYEQYF
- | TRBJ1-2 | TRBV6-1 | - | TGTGCCAGCAGTGAAGAAAAGGGCGACTATGGCTACACCTTC | CASSEEKGDYGYTF
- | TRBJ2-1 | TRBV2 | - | TGTGCCAGCATGTACGAGGCCTACAATGAGCAGTTCTTC | CASMYEAYNEQFF
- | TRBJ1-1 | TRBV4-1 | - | TGCGCCAGCAGCCCATTGACGGAGAACACTGAAGCTTTCTTT | CASSPLTENTEAFF
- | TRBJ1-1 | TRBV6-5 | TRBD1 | TGTGCCAGCAGTTACTCTGCAGGGGGCTTCACTGAAGCTTTCTTT | CASSYSAGGFTEAFF
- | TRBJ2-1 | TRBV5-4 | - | TGTGCCAGCAGCTTGAAGGATCGCTCCTACAATGAGCAGTTCTTC | CASSLKDRSYNEQFF
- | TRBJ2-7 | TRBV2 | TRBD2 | TGTGCCAGCACCGCCGCGGGAGGATCGGGCGAGCAGTACTTC | CASTAAGGSGEQYF
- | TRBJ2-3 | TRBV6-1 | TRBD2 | TGTGCCAGCAGTGAAGAAGCAGTTGGGGAGGGTAGCACAGATACGCAGTATTTT | CASSEEAVGEGSTDTQYF
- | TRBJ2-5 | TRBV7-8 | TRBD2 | TGTGCCAGCAGCTTGGGACTAGCGGGAGGTATCGGCGAGACCCAGTACTTC | CASSLGLAGGIGETQYF
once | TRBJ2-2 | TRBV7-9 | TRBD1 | TGTGCCAGCAGCCCAGGGGGACAGGGGGCCGGGGAGCTGTTTTTT | CASSPGGQGAGELFF
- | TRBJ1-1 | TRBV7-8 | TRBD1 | TGTGCCAGCAGCTTAGCTAAGGGAGGACAGGGCACTGAAGCTTTCTTT | CASSLAKGGQGTEAFF
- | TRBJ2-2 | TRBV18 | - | TGTGCCAGCTCACACCCAGTTAACCACGGGGTGAACACCGGGGAGCTGTTTTTT | CASSHPVNHGVNTGELFF
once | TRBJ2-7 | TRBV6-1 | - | TGTGCCAGCAGACAGGTCTCCTACGAGCAGTACTTC | CASRQVSYEQYF
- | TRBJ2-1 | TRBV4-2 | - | TGTGCCAGCAGCCAAGATATATTCCGACGTTTGGGGACCCATGAGCAGTTCTTC | CASSQDIFRRLGTHEQFF
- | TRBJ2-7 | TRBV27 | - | TGTGCCAGCAGCCAAGCCACCTCGATGACCCTGGGAATCTACGAGCAGTACTTC | CASSQATSMTLGIYEQYF
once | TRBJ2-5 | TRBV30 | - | TGTGCCTGGGGACACATCCAAGAGACCCAGTACTTC | CAWGHIQETQYF
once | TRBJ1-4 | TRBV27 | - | TGTGCCAGCAGCCGGGGTGAAAAACTGTTTTTT | CASSRGEKLFF
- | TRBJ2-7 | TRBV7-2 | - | TGTGCCAGCAGCTTACGCGGGACAGAGTCCTACGAGCAGTACTTC | CASSLRGTESYEQYF
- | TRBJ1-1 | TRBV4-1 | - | TGCGCCAGCAGCCAACGGGGGGGTCTAGACACTGAAGCTTTCTTT | CASSQRGGLDTEAFF
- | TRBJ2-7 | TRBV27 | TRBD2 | TGTGCCAGCTCCCCTAGTCGCGCGGGAGGGGTAGGCGAGCAGTACTTC | CASSPSRAGGVGEQYF
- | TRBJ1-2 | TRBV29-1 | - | TGCAGCGTTGAAGATATTTCGGGGAATACCAACTATGGCTACACCTTC | CSVEDISGNTNYGYTF
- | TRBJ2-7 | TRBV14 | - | TGTGCCAGCAGTCTTACTGGGTCATACTACGAGCAGTACTTC | CASSLTGSYYEQYF
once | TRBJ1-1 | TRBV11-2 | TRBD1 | TGTGCCAGCAGCGTCAGACAGGGGATCACTGAAGCTTTCTTT | CASSVRQGITEAFF
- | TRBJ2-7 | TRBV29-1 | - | TGCAGCGTTGAAGTACGGGGTTACGAGCAGTACTTC | CSVEVRGYEQYF